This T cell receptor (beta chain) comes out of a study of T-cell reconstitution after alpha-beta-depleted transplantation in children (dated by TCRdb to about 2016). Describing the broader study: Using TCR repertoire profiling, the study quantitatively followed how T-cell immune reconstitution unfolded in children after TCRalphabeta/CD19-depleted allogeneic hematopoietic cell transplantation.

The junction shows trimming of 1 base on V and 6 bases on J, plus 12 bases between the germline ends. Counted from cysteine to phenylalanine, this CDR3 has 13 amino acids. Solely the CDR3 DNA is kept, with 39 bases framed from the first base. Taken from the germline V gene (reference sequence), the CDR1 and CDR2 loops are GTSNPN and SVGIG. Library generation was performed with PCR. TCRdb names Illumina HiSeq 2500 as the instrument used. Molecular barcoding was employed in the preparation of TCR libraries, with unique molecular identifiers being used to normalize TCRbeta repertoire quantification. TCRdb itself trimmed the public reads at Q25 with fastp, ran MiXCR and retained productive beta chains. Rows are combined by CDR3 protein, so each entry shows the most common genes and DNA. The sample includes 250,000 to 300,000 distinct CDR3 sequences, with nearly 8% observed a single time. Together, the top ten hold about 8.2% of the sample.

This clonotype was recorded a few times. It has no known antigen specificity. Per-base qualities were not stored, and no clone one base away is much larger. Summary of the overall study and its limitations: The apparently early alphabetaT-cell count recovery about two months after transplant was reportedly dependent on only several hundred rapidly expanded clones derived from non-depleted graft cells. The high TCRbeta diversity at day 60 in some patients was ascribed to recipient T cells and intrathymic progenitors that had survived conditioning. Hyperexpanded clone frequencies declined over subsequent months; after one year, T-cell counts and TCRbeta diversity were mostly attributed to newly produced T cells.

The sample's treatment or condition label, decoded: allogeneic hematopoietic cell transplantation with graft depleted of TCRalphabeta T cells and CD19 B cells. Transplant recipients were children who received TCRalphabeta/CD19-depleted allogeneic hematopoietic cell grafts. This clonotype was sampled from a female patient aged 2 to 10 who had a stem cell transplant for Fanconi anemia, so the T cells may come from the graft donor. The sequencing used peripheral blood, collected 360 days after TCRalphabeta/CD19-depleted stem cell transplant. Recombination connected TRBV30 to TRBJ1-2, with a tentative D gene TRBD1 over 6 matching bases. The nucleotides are TGTGCCTGGAGTGAAGGACAGAACCATGGCTACACCTTC. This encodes CAWSEGQNHGYTF.